Listed below are T cell receptor beta chains from one sample, sequenced in a study of T cell clusters in autoimmune cytopenias. From the multiplex PCR reads, TCRdb lists one entry per CDR3 protein and no DNA. The table for this sample gives approximately 9,400 distinct CDR3 sequences. Sequences were obtained from peripheral blood. Receptors originate from a human donor with an autoimmune cytopenia or autoimmune hepatitis (not recorded which). Each CDR3 is given with its conserved first and last residue. Not every row has a clone size; where given, it reads once, few, many or a size class.

TRBJ2-6 NA TRBV6-1 CASSEGARGANVLTF
TRBJ2-2 NA TRBV19 CASSAGTDRAGELFF
TRBJ1-2 NA TRBV4-3 CASSFGQGGEGYTF
TRBJ2-7 NA TRBV5-4 CASSTGLAYEQYF
TRBJ1-4 NA TRBV19 CATMDREDEKLFF
TRBJ2-7 NA TRBV30 CAWSNEGGGRSYEQYF
TRBJ2-5 NA TRBV5-1 CASSLAPGGEETQYF
TRBJ2-7 NA TRBV27 CASSSQTGGILYEQYF
TRBJ2-1 NA TRBV5-1 CASSLHGQGNEQFF
TRBJ2-3 NA TRBV20-1 CSASIYPLDTQYF
TRBJ2-2 NA TRBV6-2/TRBV6-3 CASSYPSSGRPSNTGELFF
TRBJ1-1 NA TRBV27 CASSPRGTGYRGAFF
TRBJ2-2 medium-sized TRBV27 CASSLSASGRVTGELFF
TRBJ2-5 medium-sized TRBV6-5 CASSRGGQETQYF
TRBJ2-3 NA TRBV21-1 CASSKVKGRQGGADTQYF